This T cell receptor beta chain was profiled in a study of cytomegalovirus exposure and HLA in healthy donors (dated by TCRdb to 2016 to 2017). Context from the whole study: An earlier analysis of some 600 of the donors reported about 280 Gb of sequence data and 117 million unique TCR beta sequences obtained from 150 million to 200 million T cells. About 330 gigabases of sequencing data and around 90 million unique TCR sequences made up an early release that covered several hundred HLA-typed donors. Among the roughly 400 genotyped donors, around 81% belonged to the genetic ancestry cluster associated with self-reported Caucasian donors. The aim of the study was to test whether cataloging public T cell receptors could identify signatures of past pathogen exposure. Using immunosequencing, the study profiled T cell repertoires from fewer than 700 subjects and related those repertoires to cytomegalovirus serostatus. A separate validation cohort of roughly 110 different subjects was used in addition to the roughly 670-subject first cohort. High-throughput TCR immunosequencing, statistical association of individual TCRs with disease status, and machine learning were combined to predict cytomegalovirus infection status. A later analysis re-examined previously published TCR beta repertoires from about 700 donors and added high-resolution HLA genotyping to investigate patterns of TCR occurrence. Rather than using new phenotypic data, the later analysis identified candidate immune exposures from TCR beta sequences and from how often those sequences occurred across donors. To decide whether each TCR beta V gene segment behaved as functional or pseudogenic, an earlier analysis of some 540 of the donors relied on high-throughput TCR beta sequencing. Donor age, sex, ethnicity and CMV serostatus were compiled together with the repertoire data. A later genetic analysis used genome-wide SNP genotypes for about 60% of the 666 donors, treating that subset as a discovery cohort. All discovery cohort repertoires had been generated on a single sequencing platform. Class I and class II HLA loci were covered by the typing at four-digit resolution. The number of donors typed differed by locus, with 629-630 for A, B, C, DRB1 and DQB1, 522 for DQA1, 600 to 610 for DPA1, and approximately 470 for DPB1. Because of strong linkage in the cohort, five DR-DQ haplotypes were treated as single units for association and clustering. On average, roughly 200,000 unique TCR beta nucleotide sequences were sequenced per donor among some 430 genotyped donors of the cohort, with around 19% of those sequences being non-productive. What the work shows at the level of the full study, not this receptor alone: Broadly in line with IMGT annotations, most TCR beta V segments showed up in productive rearrangements about 90% or about 30% of the time in an earlier analysis of a few hundred of the donors. When HLA alleles, especially DR and DQ, strongly co-occurred, TCR associations were difficult to assign to individual alleles. A later analysis found that TCR association rates varied across HLA loci, with DRB1 alleles showing the most associated TCRs and HLA-C alleles the fewest. Because HLA typing was unavailable for some donors at each locus, only the typed subset was used in association tests. In vitro tests confirmed that a few of the cytomegalovirus-associated TCR beta chains recognize cytomegalovirus antigens. In this cohort, only TCR beta chains were sequenced, and detectable features were limited by the absence of alpha or paired-chain data. Presence/absence analyses assumed roughly uniform sequencing depth across donors, an assumption that may not hold. A cluster of highly shared sequence variants was judged likely to represent a technical artifact of the sequencing pipeline. In a later analysis, HLA-associated TCR beta chains were found to be more clonally expanded and to have lower generation probabilities than equally common non-associated chains. The authors suggested that the approach could potentially be generalized to other disease states and immunological phenotypes. The classifier was reported to diagnose cytomegalovirus status with high specificity and sensitivity in both the original cohort and the validation cohort. Linkage disequilibrium might explain the correlated functional status among segregating V segments, but an unknown experimental factor could not be excluded. The study listed 164 TCR beta chains as associated with cytomegalovirus. Because counts were too low, 15 or so rarely observed V segments, including chromosome 9 orphons, were excluded from the earlier analysis of fewer than 650 of the donors. V-gene and J-gene trimming of TCR beta chains was associated with a missense DCLRE1C variant in a later genetic analysis, and the association was replicated in an independent cohort. A later analysis associated 17,000 or so TCR beta sequences with specific HLA alleles at a false discovery rate of 0.05. According to a later analysis, most CMV-associated TCR beta chains appeared to be HLA-restricted, and the HLA associations seemed to be driven largely by CMV exposure. A later analysis reported that several top co-occurrence clusters appeared linked to parvovirus B19, influenza, CMV and Epstein-Barr virus. A further reported finding was that TCR beta sequences accurately predicted the HLA-A and HLA-B alleles for most subjects in the first cohort. In a later genetic analysis, fewer N-insertions in productive TCRs were reported among donors in an Asian-associated ancestry cluster than the approximately 670-donor mean. Across donors, most TCR sequences were observed very rarely, whereas some public TCRs were present in many individuals. Immune exposure information for the cohort was limited to CMV serostatus.

Regarding this clone: The specificity of this receptor is unknown. No per-base quality is available; no much larger clone lies one base away.

To prepare the library, the immunoSEQ multiplex PCR assay was applied. The multiplex PCR relied on a mix of 60 forward primers for TCR Vbeta segments and 13 reverse primers for TCR Jbeta segments. A multiplex PCR assay on genomic DNA amplified the CDR3 region of rearranged TCR beta genes. The amplified TCR beta libraries were sequenced on the Illumina HiSeq System as 87-base-pair reads. From the authors' description of their analysis: In a later analysis, tens of millions of unique TCR beta chains were counted across the approximately 670 repertoires, and some 10 million of these chains were shared by at least two donors. A nearest-neighbor algorithm error-corrected the raw reads and collapsed the reads into unique sequences, merging closely related sequences to remove PCR and sequencing errors. Alignment of CDR3 sequences to IMGT reference sequences was used to assign V, D and J gene segments. Each retained sequence needed at least a six-nucleotide match to both a V gene segment and a J gene segment. Rearrangements were called productive when the CDR3 lacked stop codons and stayed in frame with V and J; all others were non-productive. CDR3 was defined by IMGT convention, running from the second conserved V-encoded cysteine to the conserved J-encoded phenylalanine. In an earlier analysis of 500 to 650 of the donors, sequences lacking an unambiguous match to a single V gene segment were excluded. An earlier analysis of roughly 590 of the donors called V segments functional above 56.7% productive rearrangements and segregating when the between-donor standard deviation exceeded 5%. A statistical classification framework was built for diagnosing cytomegalovirus status from the catalog of TCR beta chain sequences. A later analysis assigned V and J genes by comparing TCR nucleotide sequences with IMGT/GENE-DB human TR gene sequences. Using the TCRdist pipeline, a later analysis assigned CDR3 sequences along with most-parsimonious VDJ recombination scenarios. In a later analysis, each TCR beta chain was defined by its CDR3 amino acid sequence together with its V-gene family, and reads lacking a unique V-gene family were excluded. In a later analysis, fewer than 600 highly shared, low-generation-probability nucleotide sequences were removed to address suspected cross-contamination and a sequencing artifact. A later analysis calculated a clonal expansion index for each public chain from normalized within-repertoire ranks of inferred template counts. In a later analysis, generation probabilities were computed with a VDJ recombination model fitted to out-of-frame rearrangements, and the resulting probabilities were checked against IGoR. A later analysis scored TCR-TCR, TCR-HLA and TCR-CMV co-occurrence with hypergeometric tests, applying a repertoire-size bias correction to TCR pairs. To estimate false discovery rates, a later analysis permuted the HLA or CMV assignments 20 times. In a later analysis, co-occurring TCRs were grouped using DBSCAN, with TCRdist sequence similarity added in when clustering inside HLA-allele-positive subsets. Repertoires with fewer than 30,000 or more than 120,000 public chains were left out of co-occurrence clustering, as were a few repertoires with anomalous nucleotide sharing. TCRdb mirrors the immuneACCESS table, restricted to in-frame sequences. Some clones are absent from its copies; in checked studies, under half trace to an unresolved V gene, and the reason for the others is unknown. V, J and clone size were drawn from that table, and D and trimming were deduced from the DNA. For this sample the table gives some 180,000 clones, of which about four fifths were detected only once. The ten largest make up about 1.7% of the sample.

In total, about 650 healthy bone marrow donors made up the cohort. Cohort members were all nominally healthy when sampled, although unrecorded immune exposures were likely present. The donor tested CMV seronegative and was one of the 352 seronegative cohort members. Each donor provided a peripheral blood sample, and peripheral blood mononuclear cells were used for TCR beta sequencing. Genomic DNA was extracted from the blood cell samples with the Qiagen DNeasy Blood Extraction Kit. This TCR derives from a woman under 30 in good health and CMV-seronegative. Sequences were obtained from PBMCs.

The DNA sequence is TGTGCCAGCAGCTCGGCGAACACCGGGGAGCTGTTTTTT. Translated, this is CASSSANTGELFF. The sequence is built from TRBV7-2 and TRBJ2-2, with the D gene call left open. CDR1 and CDR2, per the germline V gene, are SGHTA and FQGNSA. Deletion took 4 bases off V and 0 bases off J, with a span of 3 bases between the germline ends. Spanning cysteine to phenylalanine, the CDR3 consists of 13 amino acids. CDR3 DNA only is kept here, 39 bases in frame from base 1. Reference TRBV7-2 and TRBJ2-2 proteins supply the regions before and after the CDR3; the full variable domain is: GAGVSQSPSNKVTEKGKDVELRCDPISGHTALYWYRQSLGQGLEFLIYFQGNSAPDKSGLPSDRFSAERTGGSVSTLTIQRTQQEDSAVYLCASSSANTGELFFGEGSRLTVL.